This TCR beta chain came from a study of blood T cell repertoires in COVID-19. Overall study context: Acute and convalescent COVID-19 specimens originated in the United States, Italy and Spain. T cells, B-cell-depleted T cells, or PBMCs supplied cDNA or gDNA.

Per the study methods: Estimates of nucleated cell counts were drawn from the amplification of reference gene primers. Sequencing was performed with immunoSEQ multiplex PCR; in TCRdb, only in-frame clones are kept and a portion is missing. The V and J calls and the clone size are those of that table, but D and trimming were determined from the DNA. The sample has under 300,000 clones; about nine tenths are singletons. This CDR3 is built from 16 residues. Germline CDR1 reads SGHNT; CDR2 reads YYREEE (reference sequence). J lost 2 bases, V lost 3 bases, and 6 bases had no gene match. Participants spanned ages about 18 to 90 years and resided in about two dozen US areas.

Material for sequencing was PBMCs or T cells enriched from blood (not recorded which). The TCR comes from a woman aged 40 to 50 who had recovered from COVID-19. This sequence joins TRBV5-4 and TRBJ2-3; TRBD2 matches 10 bases. The CDR3 region is CASSSRLAGYTDTQYF. The CDR3 nucleotides are TGTGCCAGCAGCTCCCGACTAGCGGGCTACACAGATACGCAGTATTTT. Full variable domain (rest looked up from reference TRBV5-4 and TRBJ2-3): ETGVTQSPTHLIKTRGQQVTLRCSSQSGHNTVSWYQQALGQGPQFIFQYYREEENGRGNFPPRFSGLQFPNYSSELNVNALELDDSALYLCASSSRLAGYTDTQYFGPGTRLTVL.